Below are 16 T cell receptor beta chains sequenced from a single sample in a study of OX40 agonist ivuxolimab in advanced cancers. Sequencing used immunoSEQ multiplex PCR; TCRdb keeps in-frame clones, though not all of them. Among 14,000 to 15,000 clones listed, roughly nine tenths were seen once. The sample consisted of CD4+ or CD8+ T cells sorted from blood, taken in a trial of the OX40 agonist ivuxolimab. The receptors were sampled from an adult with an advanced solid tumor such as melanoma, head and neck, liver or kidney cancer.

The chain has TRBV7-8 and TRBJ2-1; 15 bases are a match to TRBD2. CDR3 length equals 17 residues. V lost 3 bases to trimming and J lost 2 bases; unmatched junction nucleotides: 2. Per germline, CDR1 SGHVS and CDR2 FQNEAQ. CDR3 coding DNA: TGTGCCAGCAGCTTGGGACTAGCGGGAGGACCCTACAATGAGCAGTTCTTC. Protein sequence: CASSLGLAGGPYNEQFF.

This chain links TRBV15 with TRBJ1-4; no reliable D call. V lost 5 bases and J 3 bases, leaving 19 bases between the germline ends. This CDR3 region has 17 residues. Germline V gene sequence: CDR1 LNHNV, CDR2 YYDKDF (reference sequence). CDR3: CATSAIPQTAANEKLFF. The DNA of the CDR3 is TGTGCCACCAGCGCGATTCCCCAGACGGCGGCTAATGAAAAACTGTTTTTT.

The gene calls are TRBV5-6 and TRBJ1-2, with TRBD1 identical over 9 bases. V dropped 2 bases and J dropped 7; count of bases not matched to a gene: 3. CDR1 and CDR2 from the germline V gene are SGHDT and YYEEEE. This CDR3 has 13 amino acids. The CDR3 nucleotides read TGTGCCAGCAGCTTTACAGGGGGCTCTGGCTACACCTTC. Translation: CASSFTGGSGYTF.

On this clone: This sample includes further DNA sequences coding for the same CDR3. The chain has TRBV7-9 and TRBJ2-1, with unresolved D. Trimming pared 5 bases from V and 1 base from J, leaving 6 bases between. This CDR3 is 13 amino acids long. Germline V CDR1 and CDR2: SEHNR, FQNEAQ (reference sequence). CDR3 sequence reads: CASSPPSYNEQFF. The DNA of the CDR3 is TGTGCCAGCAGCCCCCCGTCCTACAATGAGCAGTTCTTC. The full variable domain, its missing parts supplied by reference TRBV7-9 and TRBJ2-1, is DTGVSQNPRHKITKRGQNVTFRCDPISEHNRLYWYRQTLGQGPEFLTYFQNEAQLEKSRLLSDRFSAERPKGSFSTLEIQRTEQGDSAMYLCASSPPSYNEQFFGPGTRLTVL.

The gene calls are TRBV9 and TRBJ1-2; tentatively, D is TRBD1 (6 bases). This CDR3 comprises 14 residues. V lost 1 base and J lost 4, with 11 bases in between. Germline values: CDR1 SGDLS, CDR2 YYNGEE. CDR3 DNA: TGTGCCAGCAGCGTACAACAGGGTGGCTATGGCTACACCTTC. Translating gives CASSVQQGGYGYTF.

J is TRBJ1-5 and V is TRBV19, with a weak D call TRBD1 (5 bases). The CDR3 has 15 amino acids. Germline CDR1 and CDR2: LNHDA and SQIVND (reference sequence). V lost 3 bases and J lost 0, with 9 bases in between. The CDR3 sequence: CASSMMGGSNQPQHF. CDR3 coding DNA: TGTGCCAGTAGTATGATGGGGGGTAGCAATCAGCCCCAGCATTTT. Using reference TRBV19 and TRBJ1-5 for the parts outside the CDR3, the full variable domain is DGGITQSPKYLFRKEGQNVTLSCEQNLNHDAMYWYRQDPGQGLRLIYYSQIVNDFQKGDIAEGYSVSREKKESFPLTVTSAQKNPTAFYLCASSMMGGSNQPQHFGDGTRLSIL.

The rearrangement links TRBV27 to TRBJ2-7; perhaps TRBD1 as D (7 bases). CDR1 is MNHEY, CDR2 SMNVEV, per germline (reference sequence). The CDR3 covers 15 residues. Trimming took 2 bases from V and 2 from J, leaving 13 bases between them. In DNA form, the CDR3 reads TGTGCCAGCAGTTTAATCGGGGGACAGACCTACGAGCAGTACTTC. Amino acids: CASSLIGGQTYEQYF.

The chain employs TRBV5-1 and TRBJ2-1, with 14 bases that match TRBD2. This CDR3 has 15 amino acids. Germline V gene sequence: CDR1 SGHRS, CDR2 YFSETQ. The trim removed 5 bases at V and 6 bases at J, leaving 4 bases unmatched. CDR3: CASSGGLAGGNEQFF. The CDR3 coding sequence is TGCGCCAGCAGTGGAGGACTAGCGGGAGGCAATGAGCAGTTCTTC. The whole variable domain, filled in from reference TRBV5-1 and TRBJ2-1, reads KAGVTQTPRYLIKTRGQQVTLSCSPISGHRSVSWYQQTPGQGLQFLFEYFSETQRNKGNFPGRFSGRQFSNSRSEMNVSTLELGDSALYLCASSGGLAGGNEQFFGPGTRLTVL.

The J gene is TRBJ2-7, the V gene TRBV28; unclear D gene. In germline, CDR1 is MDHEN, CDR2 SYDVKM. Trimming stripped 5 bases from V and 1 base from J, with 12 bases between. This CDR3 region has 14 residues. CDR3: CASSQGPGSYEQYF. The CDR3 nucleotides read TGTGCCAGCAGTCAAGGGCCAGGATCCTACGAGCAGTACTTC.

V usage is TRBV7-8 and J usage is TRBJ2-1; 11 bases line up with TRBD2. CDR1 is SGHVS and CDR2 is FQNEAQ in the germline V gene. Trimming at V came to 4 bases and at J to 7 bases, leaving 6 bases not matched to a gene. The CDR3 contains 15 residues. The CDR3 here is CASSYLAGGMNEQFF. Here the CDR3 DNA reads TGTGCCAGCAGCTACCTAGCGGGAGGTATGAATGAGCAGTTCTTC.

The rearrangement uses TRBV9 and TRBJ2-1; D may correspond to TRBD1 or TRBD2 (5 bases each). CDR1 and CDR2 (germline): SGDLS, YYNGEE. Trimming left V 0 bases short and J 9 bases short, with 16 bases between. This CDR3 comprises 15 residues. The CDR3 nucleotides read TGTGCCAGCAGCGTAGGCGCAGGGTGGGGGAGTGAGCAGTTCTTC. Translation: CASSVGAGWGSEQFF.

The chain uses TRBV4-2 and TRBJ2-5, with no clear D. The CDR3 covers 14 residues. Trimming left V 0 bases short and J 5 bases short, with 10 bases between. Per the germline V gene, CDR1 is LGHNA and CDR2 is YNFKEQ. As DNA, the CDR3 is TGTGCCAGCAGCCAAGATCTGGCACAGGAGACCCAGTACTTC. Translation gives CASSQDLAQETQYF.

V is TRBV27 and J is TRBJ1-3, with TRBD1 as a possible D gene (5 bases). The CDR3 consists of 15 residues. The germline V and J ends were trimmed by 0 bases and 2 bases, with 8 bases remaining between them. CDR1 and CDR2 from the germline V gene are MNHEY and SMNVEV (reference sequence). For the CDR3, the DNA is TGTGCCAGCAGTTTATCGACAGAAACTGGAAACACCATATATTTT. Protein: CASSLSTETGNTIYF.

The V call is TRBV11-2, the J call TRBJ2-7; D possibly uses TRBD1 or TRBD2 (5 bases each). V was pared by 1 base and J by 2 bases, with 15 bases between. Germline V gene lookup returns CDR1 SGHAT and CDR2 FQNNGV. There are 16 residues in the CDR3. Here the CDR3 reads CASSLVPRGPTYEQYF. CDR3 coding DNA: TGTGCCAGCAGCTTAGTCCCGAGGGGTCCAACCTACGAGCAGTACTTC. The full variable domain, in which reference TRBV11-2 and TRBJ2-7 provide the parts outside the CDR3, is EAGVAQSPRYKIIEKRQSVAFWCNPISGHATLYWYQQILGQGPKLLIQFQNNGVVDDSQLPKDRFSAERLKGVDSTLKIQPAKLEDSAVYLCASSLVPRGPTYEQYFGPGTRLTVT.

The chain uses TRBV18 and TRBJ1-3; the D gene is possibly TRBD1 (5 bases). Germline V gene lookup returns CDR1 KGHSH and CDR2 LQKENI. Trimming removed 3 bases at V and 3 bases at J, with 15 bases between. This CDR3 has 16 residues. The CDR3 DNA sequence: TGTGCCAGCTCACCGCGGCCGGGGCCAGATGGAAACACCATATATTTT. It specifies CASSPRPGPDGNTIYF.

V is TRBV29-1 and J is TRBJ2-1; D not certain. The CDR3 length is 10 residues. V lost 7 bases and J 7 bases, leaving 8 bases between the germline ends. Per germline, CDR1 SQVTM and CDR2 ANQGSEA. CDR3 nucleotide sequence: TGCAGCGCGACTGAGAATGAGCAGTTCTTC. Translating gives CSATENEQFF.